This T cell receptor beta chain was sequenced in a study of cytomegalovirus exposure and HLA in healthy donors. Study observations and caveats: In a later analysis, a missense DCLRE1C variant was linked to TCR beta V- and J-gene trimming. Some V segments could not be told apart, so they were left out, TRBV6-2 and TRBV6-3 among them. The study had only CMV serostatus as immune exposure information.

The V end was cut by 3 bases, the J end by 7 bases, with 15 bases between. Germline V gives CDR1 GTSNPN, CDR2 SVGIG (reference sequence). This CDR3 comprises 14 residues. Points on this clone: What it binds is unknown.

60 Vbeta and 13 Jbeta primers were used in PCR. As originally analysed: A follow-up analysis tallied 65 million to 80 million unique TCR beta chains, roughly 11 million shared. Assay: immunoSEQ multiplex PCR; the TCRdb copy retains only in-frame clones and omits some. That table gives V, J and clone size, and the DNA gave D and trimming. The data hold nearly 110,000 clones, with 75% to 85% observed a single time. Sample: PBMCs. This receptor was identified in a man between 50 and 59 years old in good health and CMV-seronegative. The V gene is TRBV30, the J gene TRBJ1-4; possibly TRBD1 for D (6 bases). CDR3 DNA sequence: TGTGCCTGGAGCGTTACCCAAGGGGGTGAAAAACTGTTTTTT. Amino acids: CAWSVTQGGEKLFF.